One sample yielded the 9 T cell receptor beta chains listed below, sequenced in a study of blood T cells in healthy people across ages. Next came a second PCR, run for about 7 to 12 cycles, which used a sample-barcoded 5' primer along with a J-beta primer mix. TCRdb analysed the 5' RACE reads with MiXCR anew, one entry per CDR3 protein. The repertoire holds roughly 650,000 distinct CDR3 sequences, with 32% as singletons. The sample comprised blood. These receptors originate from an elderly woman in good health.

This clonotype has a handful of counts. A read error may be the cause here, since a much bigger clone is one base away. This sequence joins TRBV27 and TRBJ2-3; D might be TRBD2 (6 bases). Germline V lookup: CDR1 MNHEY, CDR2 SMNVEV (reference sequence). V was clipped by 2 bases and J by 4 bases, with 16 bases between them. The CDR3 runs to 16 residues. The CDR3 sequence is CASSLNGRPSADTQYF. The CDR3 DNA sequence: TGTGCCAGCAGTTTAAATGGGAGGCCGAGCGCAGATACGCAGTATTTT.

This clonotype was seen a few times. This rearrangement joins TRBV28 to TRBJ2-7; 12 bases are shared with TRBD1. Trimming removed 6 bases from V and 4 bases from J; junction bases left unmatched: 13. Germline CDR1 is MDHEN and CDR2 is SYDVKM. CDR3 size: 17 residues. The CDR3 spells CASSHITGTGGLYEQYF. The DNA of the CDR3 is TGTGCCAGCAGCCACATCACCGGGACAGGGGGCTTATACGAGCAGTACTTC.

V usage is TRBV29-1 and J usage is TRBJ2-1; 9 bases align to TRBD1. With V trimmed by 7 bases and J by 7 bases, 2 bases remained unmatched. CDR3 size: 11 residues. Germline values: CDR1 SQVTM, CDR2 ANQGSEA. Here the CDR3 reads CSGDRANEQFF. The CDR3 coding sequence is TGCAGCGGGGACAGGGCTAATGAGCAGTTCTTC.

This clonotype occurred many times. This chain connects TRBV29-1 to TRBJ2-5; D is unresolved. Germline CDR1 SQVTM, CDR2 ANQGSEA. V was pared by 3 bases and J by 4 bases, with 9 bases between. The length of the CDR3 is 12 residues. As DNA, the CDR3 is TGCAGCGTTGATAATGGCGGAGAGACCCAGTACTTC. Residues: CSVDNGGETQYF.

The CDR3 is CASSEATGQLNEKLFF. The CDR3 DNA is TGTGCCAGCAGTGAAGCAACGGGACAGCTAAATGAAAAACTGTTTTTT. The rearrangement links TRBV6-1 to TRBJ1-4; 7 nucleotides align to TRBD1. V trimming: 0 bases; J trimming: 5 bases; junction bases outside the gene matches: 6. Germline-derived CDR1 and CDR2 are MNHNS and SASEGT. The CDR3 spans 16 residues.

Comment on this clonotype: A much bigger clone sits one base away, suggesting this may be a read error. The rearrangement links TRBV20-1 to TRBJ2-1, with 8 bases matching TRBD2. This CDR3 contains 16 residues. Germline lookup yields CDR1 DFQATT and CDR2 SNEGSKA (reference sequence). CDR3 residues: CSARLIRGTSRNGQFF. DNA for the CDR3: TGCAGTGCTAGACTGATTCGCGGGACTAGTCGCAATGGGCAGTTCTTC.

Regarding this clonotype: A much larger clone lies a single base off, so this may be a read error. This CDR3 is CSGEPGANEQYF. DNA for the CDR3: TGCAGCGGTGAACCGGGGGCTAACGAGCAGTACTTC. J is TRBJ2-7 and V is TRBV29-1; D may be TRBD1 or TRBD2 (6 bases each). CDR3 size: 12 residues. Germline V lookup: CDR1 SQVTM, CDR2 ANQGSEA.

Only a few counts were recorded for this clonotype. The rearrangement joins TRBV30 to TRBJ2-3; no definite D call. V was cut by 2 bases and J by 2 bases, with 11 bases left in between. Germline V lookup: CDR1 GTSNPN, CDR2 SVGIG (reference sequence). This CDR3 comprises 14 residues. The CDR3 protein is CAWSLGKVTDTQYF. CDR3 DNA: TGTGCCTGGAGTTTAGGAAAGGTCACAGATACGCAGTATTTT.

The chain couples TRBV20-1 to TRBJ2-1; D gene unclear. There are 11 residues in the CDR3. Trimming left V 0 bases short and J 9 bases short, with 6 bases between. Germline V gene sequence: CDR1 DFQATT, CDR2 SNEGSKA (reference sequence). CDR3 residues: CSARDQTEQFF. Here the CDR3 DNA reads TGCAGTGCTAGAGACCAAACTGAGCAGTTCTTC.